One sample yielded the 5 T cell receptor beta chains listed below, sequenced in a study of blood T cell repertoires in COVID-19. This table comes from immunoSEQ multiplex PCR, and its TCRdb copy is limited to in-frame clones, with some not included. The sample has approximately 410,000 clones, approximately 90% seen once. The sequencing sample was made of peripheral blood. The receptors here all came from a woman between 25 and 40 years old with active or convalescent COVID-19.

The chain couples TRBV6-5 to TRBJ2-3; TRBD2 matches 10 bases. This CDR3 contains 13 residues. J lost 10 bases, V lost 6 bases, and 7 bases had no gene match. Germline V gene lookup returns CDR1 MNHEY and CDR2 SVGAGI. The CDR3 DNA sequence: TGTGCCAGCAGGCTTCGAGCGGGGGGGGCGCAGTATTTT. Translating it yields CASRLRAGGAQYF.

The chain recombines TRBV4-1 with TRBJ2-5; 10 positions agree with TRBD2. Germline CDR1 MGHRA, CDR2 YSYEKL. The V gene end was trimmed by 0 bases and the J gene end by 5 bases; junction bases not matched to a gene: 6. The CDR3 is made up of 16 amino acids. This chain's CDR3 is CASSQDTSGTGETQYF. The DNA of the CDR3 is TGCGCCAGCAGCCAAGACACTAGCGGGACGGGGGAGACCCAGTACTTC.

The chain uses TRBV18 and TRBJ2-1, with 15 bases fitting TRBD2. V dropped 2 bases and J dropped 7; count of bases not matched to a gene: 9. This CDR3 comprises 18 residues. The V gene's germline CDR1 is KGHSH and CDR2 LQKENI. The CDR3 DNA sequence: TGTGCCAGCTCACCAGCTTCTCCGGGACTAGCGGGGGGTAATGAGCAGTTCTTC. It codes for CASSPASPGLAGGNEQFF.

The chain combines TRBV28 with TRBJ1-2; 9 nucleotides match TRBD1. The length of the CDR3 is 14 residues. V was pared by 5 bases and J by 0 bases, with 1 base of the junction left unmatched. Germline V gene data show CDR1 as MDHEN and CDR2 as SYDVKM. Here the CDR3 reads CASSDRGSNYGYTF. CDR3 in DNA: TGTGCCAGCAGTGACAGGGGGTCTAACTATGGCTACACCTTC.

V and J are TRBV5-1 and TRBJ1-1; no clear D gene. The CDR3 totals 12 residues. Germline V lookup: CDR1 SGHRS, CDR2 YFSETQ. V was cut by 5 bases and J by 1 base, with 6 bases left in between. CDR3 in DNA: TGCGCCAGCAGTTCGGGGAACACTGAAGCTTTCTTT. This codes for CASSSGNTEAFF. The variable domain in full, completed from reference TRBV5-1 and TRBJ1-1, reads KAGVTQTPRYLIKTRGQQVTLSCSPISGHRSVSWYQQTPGQGLQFLFEYFSETQRNKGNFPGRFSGRQFSNSRSEMNVSTLELGDSALYLCASSSGNTEAFFGQGTRLTVV.